This T cell receptor beta chain is from a study of CD8+ T cells in alopecia areata. Turning to the study itself: Each day, treated patients took oral tofacitinib twice, at 5 to 10 mg per dose.

Treatment indicated: oral pan-JAK inhibitor, 5-10 mg twice daily. As part of sample collection, lesional scalp punch biopsies and peripheral blood were taken from alopecia areata patients. This clone has a handful of counts. Extracted RNA was reverse transcribed into cDNA, the sequencing template. The data were produced by immunoSEQ multiplex PCR, yet TCRdb's version contains in-frame clones alone and is incomplete. The sample yields 200,000 to 250,000 clones, over 40% seen once. The receptor comes from a human donor with alopecia areata. The input for sequencing was CD4+ T cells sorted from blood, taken at roughly week 36, from a patient treated with tofacitinib.

CDR3 coding DNA: TGTGCCAGCAGCTTGGGACCGGGGCTTATGGAGACCCAGTACTTC. Its protein is CASSLGPGLMETQYF. This chain joins TRBV5-8 and TRBJ2-5, with D tentatively TRBD1 or TRBD2 (5 bases each). Germline V gene lookup returns CDR1 SGHTS and CDR2 YDEGEE. The CDR3 covers 15 residues. The germline V and J ends were trimmed by 0 bases and 5 bases, with 14 bases remaining between them.